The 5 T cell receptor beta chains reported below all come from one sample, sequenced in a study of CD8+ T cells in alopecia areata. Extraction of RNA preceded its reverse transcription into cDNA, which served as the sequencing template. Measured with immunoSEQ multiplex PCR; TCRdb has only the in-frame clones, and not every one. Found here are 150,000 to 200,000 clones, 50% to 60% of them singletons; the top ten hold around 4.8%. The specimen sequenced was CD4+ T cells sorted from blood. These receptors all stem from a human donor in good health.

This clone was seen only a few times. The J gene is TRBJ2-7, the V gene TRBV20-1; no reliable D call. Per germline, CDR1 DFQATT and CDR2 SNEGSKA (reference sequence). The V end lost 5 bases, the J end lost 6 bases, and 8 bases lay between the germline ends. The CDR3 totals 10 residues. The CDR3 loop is CSAWKGEQYF. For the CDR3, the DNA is TGCAGTGCTTGGAAGGGCGAGCAGTACTTC.

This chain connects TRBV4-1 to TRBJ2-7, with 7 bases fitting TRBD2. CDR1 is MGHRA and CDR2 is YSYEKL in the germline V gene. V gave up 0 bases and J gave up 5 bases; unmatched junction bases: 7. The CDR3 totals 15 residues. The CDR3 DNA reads TGCGCCAGCAGCCAAGAGTTTCGGGGGGTTCACGAGCAGTACTTC. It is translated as CASSQEFRGVHEQYF.

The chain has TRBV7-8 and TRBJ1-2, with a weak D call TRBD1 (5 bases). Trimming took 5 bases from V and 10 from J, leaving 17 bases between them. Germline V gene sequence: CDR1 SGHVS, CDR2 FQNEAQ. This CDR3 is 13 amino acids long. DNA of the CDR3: TGTGCCAGCAGCGTCAGGACTTGGGGCAACTACACCTTC. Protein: CASSVRTWGNYTF.

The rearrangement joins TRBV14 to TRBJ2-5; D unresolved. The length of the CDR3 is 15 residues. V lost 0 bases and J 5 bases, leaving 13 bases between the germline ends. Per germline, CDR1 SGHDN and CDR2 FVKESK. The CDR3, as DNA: TGTGCCAGCAGCCAAGAATCACTATCGATGGAGACCCAGTACTTC. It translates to CASSQESLSMETQYF.

The CDR3 sequence is CASSQSGGTDTQYF. CDR3 in DNA: TGCGCCAGCAGTCAATCGGGGGGCACAGATACGCAGTATTTT. The rearrangement links TRBV23-1 to TRBJ2-3; possibly TRBD1 or TRBD2 for D (5 bases each). TRBV23-1 is an open reading frame whose function is uncertain. V was pared by 0 bases and J by 1 base, with 5 bases between. CDR3 length: 14 residues.